Following are 22 T cell receptor beta chains from one sample sequenced in a study of T cells in Graves' hyperthyroidism and ophthalmopathy. Template material for amplifying TCR beta CDR3 regions consisted of RNA transcripts. A set of HTBI primers served as the primers for a first-round RT-PCR of the TCR CDR3. TCRdb used MiXCR to reprocess the multiplex PCR reads, holding one entry per CDR3 protein. The sample shows approximately 510,000 distinct CDR3 sequences, about 20% of them seen only once. The material sequenced was blood. These receptors originate from a man younger than 35 with Graves' hyperthyroidism.

Ten or more counts support this clonotype. The chain has TRBV6-1 and TRBJ2-7; possibly TRBD1 or TRBD2 for D (5 bases each). Trimming cost V 5 bases and J 3 bases, with 11 bases left between them. Germline loops: CDR1 MNHNS, CDR2 SASEGT. The CDR3 runs 13 residues. CDR3 sequence reads: CASSSTGLYEQYF. The CDR3 DNA reads as TGTGCCAGCAGTAGCACAGGACTCTACGAGCAGTACTTC.

V is TRBV2 and J is TRBJ1-4, with TRBD1 as a possible D gene (5 bases). The CDR3 length is 15 residues. Trimming left V 4 bases short and J 3 bases short, with 12 bases between. The germline V gene has CDR1 SNHLY and CDR2 FYNNEI. The CDR3 DNA sequence: TGTGCCAGCAGTGCAGGGTTATCGGCTAATGAAAAACTGTTTTTT. Its translation: CASSAGLSANEKLFF.

This clonotype has more than one count but fewer than ten. The V gene is TRBV6-5, the J gene TRBJ1-1, with D hard to call. The CDR3 runs to 17 residues. V was shortened by 2 bases and J by 2 bases, with 18 bases between the two germline ends. Germline CDR1 reads MNHEY; CDR2 reads SVGAGI. The CDR3, as DNA: TGTGCCAGCAGTTACCTGGGGAGGGCCGGAATAAACACTGAAGCTTTCTTT. Amino acids: CASSYLGRAGINTEAFF.

There are a few counts of this clonotype. The chain has TRBV4-1 and TRBJ1-2, with D unresolved. The CDR3 consists of 16 residues. Looked up from germline, CDR1 is MGHRA and CDR2 is YSYEKL. V was trimmed by 0 bases and J by 8 bases, leaving 19 bases between them. The CDR3 coding sequence is TGCGCCAGCAGCCAAGATCCGGGCAGGCAACTAGAAGGCTACACCTTC. This sequence encodes CASSQDPGRQLEGYTF.

This clonotype was picked up many times. The chain links TRBV15 to TRBJ2-5; D possibly corresponds to TRBD1 (6 bases). The CDR3 sequence is 13 residues long. Germline V gene lookup returns CDR1 LNHNV and CDR2 YYDKDF (reference sequence). V lost 4 bases and J 2 bases, leaving 8 bases between the germline ends. The CDR3 region is CATSIGTQETQYF. The CDR3 DNA is TGTGCCACCAGCATCGGGACACAAGAGACCCAGTACTTC.

Of note for this clonotype: Given the absence of the conserved phenylalanine or tryptophan at the CDR3 end, a read error is likely. This chain uses TRBV5-1 with TRBJ1-1; 7 nucleotides line up with TRBD1. CDR1 and CDR2 (germline): SGHRS, YFSETQ. The CDR3 is 12 amino acids. J lost 6 bases, V lost 4 bases, and 3 bases had no gene match. The CDR3 loop is CASSQGDSEAFL. The DNA for the CDR3 is TGCGCCAGCAGCCAGGGGGACTCTGAAGCTTTCCTT.

The chain links TRBV19 to TRBJ2-5, with D maybe TRBD2 (7 bases). The V end lost 4 bases, the J end lost 2 bases, and 11 bases lay between the germline ends. The germline V gene encodes CDR1 LNHDA and CDR2 SQIVND (reference sequence). This CDR3 contains 14 residues. CDR3 protein: CASSKGGLQETQYF. Written as DNA, the CDR3 is TGTGCCAGTAGTAAGGGGGGGCTTCAAGAGACCCAGTACTTC.

The chain combines TRBV27 with TRBJ2-5; 12 bases line up with TRBD2. Trimming removed 2 bases from V and 6 bases from J; junction bases left unmatched: 7. Germline V gene sequence: CDR1 MNHEY, CDR2 SMNVEV (reference sequence). This CDR3 has 16 residues. The CDR3 sequence is CASSLQLAGGLKTQYF. The CDR3 region has the DNA TGTGCCAGCAGTTTACAACTAGCGGGGGGCCTGAAGACCCAGTACTTC.

This chain links TRBV27 with TRBJ2-7; a possible D gene is TRBD2 (5 bases). V lost 3 bases to trimming and J lost 0 bases, with 12 bases between them. This CDR3 comprises 15 residues. The germline V gene has CDR1 MNHEY and CDR2 SMNVEV (reference sequence). The CDR3 is CASSFGEGLSYEQYF. CDR3 nucleotides: TGTGCCAGCAGTTTCGGAGAGGGTCTCTCCTACGAGCAGTACTTC.

The table lists this clonotype with many counts. V and J are TRBV5-1 and TRBJ1-1; weak D call: TRBD1 (5 bases). Germline V gene lookup returns CDR1 SGHRS and CDR2 YFSETQ. The V end was cut by 4 bases, the J end by 1 base, with 14 bases between. The CDR3 totals 15 residues. The CDR3, as DNA: TGCGCCAGCAGCGTCGGGGGATGGGGGAACACTGAAGCTTTCTTT. Protein sequence: CASSVGGWGNTEAFF. Full variable domain (remainder filled in from reference TRBV5-1 and TRBJ1-1): KAGVTQTPRYLIKTRGQQVTLSCSPISGHRSVSWYQQTPGQGLQFLFEYFSETQRNKGNFPGRFSGRQFSNSRSEMNVSTLELGDSALYLCASSVGGWGNTEAFFGQGTRLTVV.

V and J are TRBV7-8 and TRBJ2-5; D not certain. Deletions cut 1 base from V and 3 bases from J, with 6 bases between. Per the germline V gene, CDR1 is SGHVS and CDR2 is FQNEAQ. CDR3 length: 13 amino acids. The CDR3 DNA sequence: TGTGCCAGCAGCTTAGACTTTAAAGAGACCCAGTACTTC. As protein: CASSLDFKETQYF.

The table lists this clonotype with a count of one. This chain links TRBV28 with TRBJ2-7; TRBD1 agrees at 9 bases. The V and J ends lost 5 bases and 0 bases, in that order; junction bases with no gene match: 5. The germline CDR1 and CDR2 sequences are MDHEN and SYDVKM. The CDR3 sequence is 15 residues long. CDR3 DNA: TGTGCCAGCAGTGTTTGGGACAGGGTCTCCTACGAGCAGTACTTC. This encodes CASSVWDRVSYEQYF. Drawing the rest from reference TRBV28 and TRBJ2-7, the complete variable domain is DVKVTQSSRYLVKRTGEKVFLECVQDMDHENMFWYRQDPGLGLRLIYFSYDVKMKEKGDIPEGYSVSREKKERFSLILESASTNQTSMYLCASSVWDRVSYEQYFGPGTRLTVT.

The chain is built from TRBV2 and TRBJ1-6, with no clear D. CDR1 SNHLY and CDR2 FYNNEI come from the germline V gene. The CDR3 covers 16 residues. V lost 3 bases and J 0 bases, leaving 9 bases between the germline ends. The CDR3 region has the DNA TGTGCCAGCAGTGAGCTACCGAGCTCCTATAATTCACCCCTCCACTTT. It specifies CASSELPSSYNSPLHF.

The rearrangement links TRBV7-8 to TRBJ2-5; TRBD2 aligns across 8 bases. V lost 5 bases to trimming and J lost 2 bases; unmatched junction nucleotides: 4. In germline, CDR1 is SGHVS, CDR2 FQNEAQ. The CDR3 spans 14 residues. This CDR3 is CASSLLAGQETQYF. In DNA, the CDR3 is TGTGCCAGCAGCCTATTAGCGGGGCAAGAGACCCAGTACTTC.

This clonotype has at least ten counts. The genes are TRBV27 and TRBJ1-1, with a tentative D call TRBD1 (6 bases). Trimming removed 5 bases from V and 0 bases from J, with 13 bases in between. CDR1 and CDR2 (germline): MNHEY, SMNVEV (reference sequence). This CDR3 has 15 residues. The DNA for the CDR3 is TGTGCCAGCAGTCCCGGACAGCCCATGAACACTGAAGCTTTCTTT. Residues: CASSPGQPMNTEAFF.

This clonotype was detected only a few times. The chain joins TRBV7-9 to TRBJ1-1, with 8 bases lining up with TRBD1. This CDR3 is 14 amino acids long. CDR1 is SEHNR, CDR2 FQNEAQ, per germline (reference sequence). V shed 5 bases and J 6 bases; nucleotides not matched to a gene: 8. The CDR3 bases are TGTGCCAGCAGCCAAGACAGGGGAAGCGCTGAAGCTTTCTTT. This encodes CASSQDRGSAEAFF.

This clonotype came up many times. The chain links TRBV28 to TRBJ1-5; D unresolved. Trimming took 6 bases from V and 2 from J, leaving 14 bases between them. Germline CDR1 MDHEN, CDR2 SYDVKM. CDR3 size: 15 residues. CDR3 loop: CASSSPEGGNQPQHF. CDR3 nucleotide sequence: TGTGCCAGCAGCAGCCCAGAGGGCGGCAATCAGCCCCAGCATTTT.

The J gene is TRBJ2-7, the V gene TRBV12-3 or TRBV12-4, with TRBD2 identical over 11 bases. V lost 3 bases to trimming and J lost 0 bases; unmatched junction nucleotides: 4. There are 16 residues in the CDR3. CDR3 region: CASSFASGGLSYEQYF. CDR3 coding DNA: TGTGCCAGCAGTTTTGCTAGCGGGGGGCTCTCCTACGAGCAGTACTTC.

The sample holds many counts of this clonotype. The rearrangement links TRBV6-1 to TRBJ1-5, with D tentatively TRBD1 (5 bases). V lost 6 bases, J lost 9 bases, and 18 bases lay in between. CDR1 is MNHNS and CDR2 is SASEGT in the germline V gene. CDR3 length equals 14 residues. Here the CDR3 DNA reads TGTGCCAGCAGGCCGGTGGGGGATTTAGGGCCCCAGCATTTT. Encoded protein: CASRPVGDLGPQHF.

The rearrangement links TRBV5-1 to TRBJ1-1, with D perhaps TRBD1 (5 bases). CDR3 length equals 15 residues. From germline, CDR1 is SGHRS and CDR2 YFSETQ. Deletions cut 0 bases from V and 2 bases from J, with 11 bases between. The CDR3 bases are TGCGCCAGCAGCTTGGGCCGAAGGGGAAACACTGAAGCTTTCTTT. This gives the protein CASSLGRRGNTEAFF.

This clonotype occurred many times. This chain links TRBV2 with TRBJ1-1; the match to TRBD1 covers 7 bases. This CDR3 is built from 13 residues. J gave up 6 bases and V 11 bases, and 12 bases lay outside the gene matches. The germline V gene encodes CDR1 SNHLY and CDR2 FYNNEI. CDR3 sequence (DNA): TGTGCCGTCTCCAGGGGGGAGGGCCCTGAAGCTTTCTTT. This gives the protein CAVSRGEGPEAFF.

CDR3 sequence reads: CASSEGSGTGELFF. The CDR3 DNA reads TGTGCCAGCAGTGAAGGTAGCGGCACCGGGGAGCTGTTTTTT. The chain is built from TRBV6-1 and TRBJ2-2; possibly TRBD2 for D (6 bases). Trimming stripped 1 base from V and 4 bases from J, with 7 bases between. The CDR3 consists of 14 residues. CDR1 and CDR2 from the germline V gene are MNHNS and SASEGT.